What follows are 5 T cell receptor beta chains derived from one specimen sequenced in a study of cytomegalovirus exposure and HLA in healthy donors. Amplification used 60 Vbeta primers and 13 Jbeta primers. Generated by immunoSEQ multiplex PCR, the TCRdb table keeps only in-frame clones and is missing some. This table holds roughly 97,000 clones, over 65% found once. The sequenced sample consisted of PBMCs. The receptors derive from a woman aged 40 to 50 in good health and CMV-seronegative.

The table lists this clone with a count of one. V usage is TRBV2 and J usage is TRBJ2-5; D is possibly TRBD2 (5 bases). The germline V and J ends were trimmed by 7 bases and 5 bases, with 11 bases remaining between them. The CDR3 is 12 residues long. The V gene's germline CDR1 is SNHLY and CDR2 FYNNEI. The CDR3 DNA reads as TGTGCCAGCAAAATCCGGGGTGAGACCCAGTACTTC. Amino acid sequence: CASKIRGETQYF. The full variable domain, rest sourced from reference TRBV2 and TRBJ2-5, is EPEVTQTPSHQVTQMGQEVILRCVPISNHLYFYWYRQILGQKVEFLVSFYNNEISEKSEIFDDQFSVERPDGSNFTLKIRSTKLEDSAMYFCASKIRGETQYFGPGTRLLVL.

The chain links TRBV29-1 to TRBJ2-7; perhaps TRBD2 as D (6 bases). The CDR3 loop spans 13 amino acids. V lost 6 bases to trimming and J lost 4 bases, with 16 bases between them. CDR1 is SQVTM and CDR2 is ANQGSEA in the germline V gene. CDR3 in amino acids: CSVRRDFNYEQYF. As DNA, the CDR3 is TGCAGCGTGCGCCGGGACTTCAATTACGAGCAGTACTTC.

The rearrangement uses TRBV2 and TRBJ2-3; 8 bases are shared with TRBD2. The CDR3 has 15 residues. Losses at the gene ends were 7 bases for V and 1 base for J; bases not matched to a gene: 7. The germline V gene has CDR1 SNHLY and CDR2 FYNNEI. CDR3 bases: TGTGCCAGCACTGGACTAGCCGGGGGCACAGATACGCAGTATTTT. It specifies CASTGLAGGTDTQYF.

The chain links TRBV19 to TRBJ1-1, with D uncertain. This CDR3 has 14 residues. Germline CDR1 reads LNHDA; CDR2 reads SQIVND (reference sequence). V dropped 7 bases and J dropped 0 bases, with 12 bases sitting between them. The CDR3 nucleotides are TGTGCCAGTAACGAGGGAGGGATGAACACTGAAGCTTTCTTT. Translating it yields CASNEGGMNTEAFF.

The chain is built from TRBV4-3 and TRBJ1-6; 9 nucleotides agree with TRBD1. This CDR3 region has 18 residues. The V segment lost 1 base and the J segment 5 bases; nucleotides outside the gene matches: 9. Germline V gene sequence: CDR1 LGHNA, CDR2 YSLEER. The CDR3 loop is CASSQGTGTGQDNSPLHF. The CDR3 coding sequence is TGCGCCAGCAGCCAAGGAACCGGGACAGGGCAAGATAATTCACCCCTCCACTTT.